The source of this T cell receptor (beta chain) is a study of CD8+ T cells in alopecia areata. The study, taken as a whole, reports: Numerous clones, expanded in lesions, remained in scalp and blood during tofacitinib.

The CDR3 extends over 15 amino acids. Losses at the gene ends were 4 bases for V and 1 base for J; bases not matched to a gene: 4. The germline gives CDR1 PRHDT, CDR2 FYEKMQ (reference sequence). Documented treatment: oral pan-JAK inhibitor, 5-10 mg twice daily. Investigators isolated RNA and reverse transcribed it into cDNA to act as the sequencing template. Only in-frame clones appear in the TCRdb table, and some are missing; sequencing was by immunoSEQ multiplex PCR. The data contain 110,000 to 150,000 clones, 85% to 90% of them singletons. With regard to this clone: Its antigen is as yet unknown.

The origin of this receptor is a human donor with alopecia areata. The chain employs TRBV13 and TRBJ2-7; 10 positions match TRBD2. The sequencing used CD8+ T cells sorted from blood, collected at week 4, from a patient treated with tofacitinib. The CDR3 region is CASSSLAGDSYEQYF. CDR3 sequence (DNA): TGTGCCAGCAGCTCTCTAGCGGGGGATTCCTACGAGCAGTACTTC.